The rows below give T cell receptor beta chains drawn from one sample of a study of Ad26.COV2.S vaccination and SARS-CoV-2 variants. Sequenced by immunoSEQ multiplex PCR; TCRdb stores in-frame clones only, minus some. The sample consists of about 350,000 clones, 88% of them appearing once. The sample was peripheral blood, taken in a trial of Ad26.COV2.S vaccine versus placebo. These receptors were obtained from a person aged 18 to 65 who received the Ad26.COV2.S COVID-19 vaccine or a placebo. The CDR3 runs from the conserved cysteine through the conserved F or W. A D gene is named only where the DNA matches it firmly. Clone size is shown for a subset of rows, as once, few, many or a class of expanded clone.

>.|16|.|TRBJ1-2|TRBV18
CASSNLPLDSNYGYTF
TGTGCCAGCTCAAATCTCCCCCTGGACAGTAACTATGGCTACACCTTC
>.|14|TRBD1|TRBJ2-7|TRBV2
CASSAGGGVYEQYF
TGTGCCAGCAGTGCAGGGGGTGGTGTCTACGAGCAGTACTTC
>.|13|TRBD1|TRBJ2-7|TRBV19
CASSTRQGSEQYF
TGTGCCAGTAGTACCCGACAGGGCAGCGAGCAGTACTTC
>.|15|.|TRBJ1-2|TRBV9
CASSVMGAVDYGYTF
TGTGCCAGCAGCGTAATGGGGGCGGTCGACTATGGCTACACCTTC
>.|16|.|TRBJ1-4|TRBV5-4
CASSRGRGGANEKLFF
TGTGCCAGCAGCCGTGGTCGAGGGGGGGCTAATGAAAAACTGTTTTTT
>.|15|TRBD1|TRBJ2-7|TRBV7-9
CASSWGQGMFYEQYF
TGTGCCAGCAGCTGGGGACAGGGGATGTTCTACGAGCAGTACTTC
>few|15|TRBD1|TRBJ1-3|TRBV5-1
CASSFGTGPGNTIYF
TGCGCCAGCAGCTTCGGGACAGGCCCTGGAAACACCATATATTTT
>.|15|.|TRBJ1-3|TRBV5-4
CASSLEGGAGNTIYF
TGTGCCAGCAGCTTGGAGGGGGGAGCTGGAAACACCATATATTTT
>.|18|.|TRBJ1-5|TRBV18
CASSPQSSGQISNQPQHF
TGTGCCAGCTCACCTCAGTCCTCTGGCCAGATCTCCAATCAGCCCCAGCATTTT
>.|15|.|TRBJ2-7|TRBV5-1
CASSGGRSYSYEQYF
TGCGCCAGCAGCGGGGGGCGGTCTTATTCCTACGAGCAGTACTTC
>.|14|.|TRBJ2-3|TRBV16
CASSQSIFPDTQYF
TGTGCCAGCAGCCAATCGATTTTTCCAGATACGCAGTATTTT
>.|19|TRBD2|TRBJ2-6|TRBV29-1
CSVEITSGGIFSGANVLTF
TGCAGCGTTGAAATAACTAGCGGGGGGATTTTCTCTGGGGCCAACGTCCTGACTTTC
>.|17|TRBD2|TRBJ2-3|TRBV7-2
CASSLAPSGGVTDTQYF
TGTGCCAGCAGCTTAGCGCCCAGCGGGGGGGTAACAGATACGCAGTATTTT
>.|18|TRBD2|TRBJ2-7|TRBV9
CASSPRSGLAGGTYEQYF
TGTGCCAGCAGCCCCCGATCGGGACTAGCGGGAGGAACCTACGAGCAGTACTTC
>.|13|.|TRBJ2-7|TRBV14
CASSQDDVYEQYF
TGTGCCAGCAGCCAAGACGACGTCTACGAGCAGTACTTC
>.|12|.|TRBJ1-4|TRBV6-5
CASSLSGEKLFF
TGTGCCAGCAGTCTCTCGGGTGAAAAACTGTTTTTT
>.|15|.|TRBJ2-3|TRBV18
CASSPGGLGTDTQYF
TGTGCCAGCTCACCAGGCGGGCTAGGCACAGATACGCAGTATTTT
>.|14|.|TRBJ1-3|TRBV19
CASKAPEDGNTIYF
TGTGCCAGTAAGGCACCCGAGGATGGAAACACCATATATTTT
>once|14|.|TRBJ1-3|TRBV10-2
CASREGSSGNTIYF
TGCGCCAGCAGGGAGGGGAGCTCTGGAAACACCATATATTTT
>.|13|.|TRBJ1-1|TRBV12-5
CASVRMADTEAFF
TGTGCTAGTGTCAGAATGGCGGACACTGAAGCTTTCTTT
>.|18|.|TRBJ1-5|TRBV4-2
CASSQDRRAVGSNQPQHF
TGTGCCAGCAGCCAAGATAGGAGGGCAGTGGGGAGCAATCAGCCCCAGCATTTT
>.|17|.|TRBJ1-5|TRBV7-9
CASSLRGGRVGNQPQHF
TGTGCCAGCAGCTTAAGGGGGGGTAGGGTTGGCAATCAGCCCCAGCATTTT
>.|15|.|TRBJ1-5|TRBV5-8
CASSLGDNFNQPQHF
TGTGCCAGCAGCTTAGGAGACAATTTTAATCAGCCCCAGCATTTT
>.|12|.|TRBJ2-7|TRBV6-6
CASSSASYEQYF
TGTGCCAGCAGTTCCGCCTCCTACGAGCAGTACTTC
>.|14|TRBD1|TRBJ1-6|TRBV5-4
CASARQGSNSPLHF
TGTGCCAGCGCGCGACAGGGGTCAAATTCACCCCTCCACTTT
>.|19|.|TRBJ2-2|TRBV7-9
CASSSLLPRGRGKTGELFF
TGTGCCAGCAGCTCCCTCCTCCCGAGAGGCAGGGGTAAGACCGGGGAGCTGTTTTTT
>.|15|TRBD2|TRBJ2-3|TRBV5-1
CASSLAGASTDTQYF
TGCGCCAGCAGCTTAGCGGGAGCTAGCACAGATACGCAGTATTTT
>once|16|.|TRBJ2-5|TRBV4-3
CASSQEVGHGQETQYF
TGCGCCAGCAGCCAAGAGGTAGGGCACGGACAAGAGACCCAGTACTTC
>.|15|.|TRBJ2-1|TRBV28
CASTRGRGRYNEQFF
TGTGCCAGCACCCGGGGGAGGGGGAGATACAATGAGCAGTTCTTC
>.|12|.|TRBJ1-4|TRBV4-2
CASSTFLEKLFF
TGTGCCAGCAGCACCTTCCTAGAAAAACTGTTTTTT